Shown below are 17 T cell receptor beta chains from a single sample sequenced in a study of shared clonotypes between healthy human individuals. Produced via immunoSEQ multiplex PCR; TCRdb's table is partial and in-frame only. The data hold 2 million to 2.5 million clones, with 85% to 95% observed a single time. Sequencing was performed on naive CD4+ T cells from PBMCs. The subset is: CD45RA+ positively selected. The receptors were gathered from a man between 18 and 35 years old in good health. Some clones in this sample may be carry-over from other donors' samples.

The J gene is TRBJ2-3, the V gene TRBV7-2; 10 bases fit TRBD2. The V and J ends lost 2 bases and 5 bases, in that order; junction bases with no gene match: 4. The CDR3 is made up of 15 amino acids. Germline lookup yields CDR1 SGHTA and CDR2 FQGNSA. This CDR3 reads CASSLTAGGGDTQYF. DNA for the CDR3: TGTGCCAGCAGCTTAACAGCGGGAGGGGGAGATACGCAGTATTTT. Filled out from reference TRBV7-2 and TRBJ2-3, the complete variable domain reads GAGVSQSPSNKVTEKGKDVELRCDPISGHTALYWYRQSLGQGLEFLIYFQGNSAPDKSGLPSDRFSAERTGGSVSTLTIQRTQQEDSAVYLCASSLTAGGGDTQYFGPGTRLTVL.

The genes are TRBV6-5 and TRBJ2-5; tentatively, D is TRBD2 (6 bases). The germline V gene has CDR1 MNHEY and CDR2 SVGAGI. This CDR3 is 15 amino acids long. Trimming shortened V by 5 bases and J by 3 bases, and 16 bases separated the two germline ends. CDR3 amino acids: CASSPAGTPKETQYF. The CDR3 DNA sequence: TGTGCCAGCAGTCCAGCGGGTACCCCTAAAGAGACCCAGTACTTC.

This rearrangement joins TRBV28 to TRBJ2-7, with D possibly being TRBD2 (7 bases). The CDR3 totals 16 residues. V was pared by 7 bases and J by 3 bases, with 22 bases between. From germline, CDR1 is MDHEN and CDR2 SYDVKM. The CDR3 DNA sequence: TGTGCCAGCACCCTTGGAGCGGGACAAGGAATCTACGAGCAGTACTTC. Its protein is CASTLGAGQGIYEQYF.

This clone was counted a single time. Other DNA sequences in the sample encode the same CDR3. The chain couples TRBV18 to TRBJ2-1; D ambiguous. The germline V gene has CDR1 KGHSH and CDR2 LQKENI. This CDR3 region has 15 residues. V lost 3 bases, J lost 0 bases, and 9 bases lay in between. The CDR3 region is CASSPPGSSYNEQFF. The CDR3 DNA reads TGTGCCAGCTCACCCCCCGGAAGCTCCTACAATGAGCAGTTCTTC.

The V gene is TRBV4-1, the J gene TRBJ2-3, with 10 bases aligning to TRBD1. This CDR3 has 17 residues. The germline gives CDR1 MGHRA, CDR2 YSYEKL. V was clipped by 3 bases and J by 6 bases; unmatched bases: 12. CDR3 coding DNA: TGCGCCAGCAGCCAGGCTACTGGGACAGGGGAGGCGGATACGCAGTATTTT. Its protein product is CASSQATGTGEADTQYF.

Points on this clone: Other DNA sequences within the sample encode an identical CDR3. The chain recombines TRBV11-3 with TRBJ2-7; D is uncertain. The CDR3 length is 13 residues. Germline CDR1 is SGHNT and CDR2 is YENEEA. V gave up 3 bases and J gave up 2 bases, with 8 bases separating them. The CDR3 loop reads CASSLGLAYEQYF. The CDR3 DNA follows: TGTGCCAGCAGCTTGGGCTTAGCCTACGAGCAGTACTTC.

The J gene is TRBJ1-5, the V gene TRBV6-6; D is ambiguous. The length of the CDR3 is 14 residues. Germline CDR1 is MNHNY and CDR2 is SVGAGI (reference sequence). With 2 bases removed from V and 6 bases from J, the gap between germline ends came to 11 bases. The CDR3 nucleotides read TGTGCCAGCAGTTACCCGGGGAAGGCTCAGCCCCAGCATTTT. Amino acids: CASSYPGKAQPQHF.

The chain links TRBV6-5 to TRBJ1-1, with D possibly being TRBD1 (6 bases). The CDR3 is 11 amino acids. CDR1 and CDR2 (germline): MNHEY, SVGAGI. The germline V and J ends were trimmed by 5 bases and 11 bases, with 12 bases remaining between them. The CDR3 DNA reads TGTGCCAGCAGTGCGGGGGGGGCGGCTTTCTTT. As protein: CASSAGGAAFF.

The chain carries TRBV5-1 and TRBJ1-2; D is perhaps TRBD1 (5 bases). This CDR3 is built from 14 residues. CDR1 is SGHRS, CDR2 YFSETQ, per germline. Trimming pared 4 bases from V and 7 bases from J, leaving 17 bases between. The CDR3 loop is CASSQTTEATGYTF. Here the CDR3 DNA reads TGCGCCAGCAGCCAGACGACAGAGGCCACTGGCTACACCTTC.

Comments on this clone: This sample includes further DNA sequences coding for the same CDR3. The rearrangement joins TRBV28 to TRBJ1-2; D is possibly TRBD1 (5 bases). V dropped 3 bases and J dropped 0 bases, with 8 bases sitting between them. CDR1 MDHEN and CDR2 SYDVKM come from the germline V gene. The CDR3 covers 14 residues. The CDR3 DNA reads as TGTGCCAGCAGTTTGGAGGGACCTAACTATGGCTACACCTTC. Translated, it gives CASSLEGPNYGYTF.

The chain couples TRBV28 to TRBJ2-1; 9 positions agree with TRBD1. V shed 2 bases, J shed 9 bases, and the junction held 8 bases outside the gene matches. The CDR3 has 15 amino acids. CDR1 is MDHEN, CDR2 SYDVKM, per germline. The CDR3 reads CASSLTGGESSEQFF. Written as DNA, the CDR3 is TGTGCCAGCAGTTTAACAGGGGGCGAGAGTAGTGAGCAGTTCTTC.

The chain recombines TRBV27 with TRBJ2-1, with TRBD2 matching 10 bases. The CDR3 is 15 residues long. V gave up 6 bases and J gave up 5 bases; unmatched junction bases: 7. Germline loops: CDR1 MNHEY, CDR2 SMNVEV (reference sequence). CDR3 sequence reads: CASRTWTSGHNEQFF. The CDR3 nucleotides read TGTGCCAGCAGGACCTGGACTAGCGGCCACAATGAGCAGTTCTTC.

The V call is TRBV18, the J call TRBJ1-2; TRBD1 agrees at 7 bases. V lost 6 bases and J lost 0; bases outside the gene matches: 10. The CDR3 length is 16 residues. Germline CDR1 reads KGHSH; CDR2 reads LQKENI. CDR3 region: CASSDYLQGTNYGYTF. In DNA form, the CDR3 reads TGTGCCAGCTCGGATTACCTACAGGGGACTAACTATGGCTACACCTTC.

Comments on this clone: The same CDR3 also results from other DNA sequences found in this sample. The J gene is TRBJ1-3, the V gene TRBV28; TRBD1 matches 8 bases. The CDR3 sequence is 15 residues long. Germline-derived CDR1 and CDR2 are MDHEN and SYDVKM. V gave up 6 bases and J gave up 1 base; unmatched junction bases: 5. This chain's CDR3 is CASSPGTGSGNTIYF. In nucleotides, the CDR3 is TGTGCCAGCAGCCCCGGGACAGGTTCTGGAAACACCATATATTTT.

The chain is built from TRBV28 and TRBJ2-2; D ambiguous. The CDR3 has 16 residues. Looked up from germline, CDR1 is MDHEN and CDR2 is SYDVKM. Trimming removed 7 bases at V and 1 base at J, with 16 bases between. The CDR3 region is CASKLLTPGNTGELFF. CDR3 DNA: TGTGCCAGCAAATTACTAACCCCGGGGAACACCGGGGAGCTGTTTTTT.

The chain has TRBV2 and TRBJ1-1; D is unclear. Trimming shortened V by 4 bases and J by 0 bases, and 9 bases separated the two germline ends. The CDR3 length is 14 residues. Germline V gives CDR1 SNHLY, CDR2 FYNNEI. The CDR3 loop is CASSGTPMNTEAFF. CDR3 sequence (DNA): TGTGCCAGCAGTGGGACGCCCATGAACACTGAAGCTTTCTTT.

As regards this clone: The sample carries other DNA sequences with the same CDR3. This chain joins TRBV5-1 and TRBJ1-4; 10 bases line up with TRBD1. This CDR3 is 14 amino acids long. Germline V gene sequence: CDR1 SGHRS, CDR2 YFSETQ. V trimming: 0 bases; J trimming: 8 bases; junction bases outside the gene matches: 1. DNA for the CDR3: TGCGCCAGCAGCTTGGGACAGGGGGCGGAAAAACTGTTTTTT. Protein: CASSLGQGAEKLFF.